Sequencing of this TCR beta chain was carried out in a study of OX40 agonist ivuxolimab in advanced cancers. Study details: Eligibility admitted prior anti-PD-1, anti-PD-L1 or anti-CTLA-4 therapy; roughly 39% had some.

Study-level points and caveats: Some of the lowest clonal expansion was seen in partial responders at 0.1-3.0 mg/kg. Clonal expansion by week 6 occurred in CD4+ and CD8+ blood T cells (at 0.1 to 3.0 mg/kg).

Per germline, CDR1 SGHNT and CDR2 YENEEA. This CDR3 contains 15 residues. V was clipped by 6 bases and J by 3 bases, with 18 bases between them. With respect to this clone: What it binds is unknown.

Assay used: immunoSEQ multiplex PCR; TCRdb lists only in-frame clones, some missing. Counted here are tens of thousands of clones, 94% occurring once; the ten biggest clones make up roughly 20%. This TCR derives from an adult with an advanced solid tumor such as melanoma, head and neck, liver or kidney cancer. The source was CD4+ or CD8+ T cells sorted from blood, collected in a trial of the OX40 agonist ivuxolimab. V is TRBV11-3 and J is TRBJ2-7; D not certain. The CDR3 loop is CASSITGRHGYEQYF. CDR3 bases: TGTGCCAGCAGTATCACCGGCAGACACGGCTACGAGCAGTACTTC.